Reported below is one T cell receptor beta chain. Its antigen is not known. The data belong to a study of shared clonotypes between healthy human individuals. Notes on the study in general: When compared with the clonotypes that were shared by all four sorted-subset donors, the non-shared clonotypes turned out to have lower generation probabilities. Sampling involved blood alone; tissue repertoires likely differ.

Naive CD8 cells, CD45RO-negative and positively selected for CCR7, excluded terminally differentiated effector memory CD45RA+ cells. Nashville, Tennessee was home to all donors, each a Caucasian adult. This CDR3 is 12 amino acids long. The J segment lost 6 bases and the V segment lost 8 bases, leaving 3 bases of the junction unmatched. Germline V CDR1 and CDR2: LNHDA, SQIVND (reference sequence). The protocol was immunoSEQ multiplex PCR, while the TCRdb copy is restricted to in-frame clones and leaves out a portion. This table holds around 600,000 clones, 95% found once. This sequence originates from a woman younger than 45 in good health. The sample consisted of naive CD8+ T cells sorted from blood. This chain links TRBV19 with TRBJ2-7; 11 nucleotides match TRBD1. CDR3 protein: CASSGTGGEQYF. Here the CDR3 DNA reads TGTGCCAGTTCCGGGACAGGGGGCGAGCAGTACTTC.